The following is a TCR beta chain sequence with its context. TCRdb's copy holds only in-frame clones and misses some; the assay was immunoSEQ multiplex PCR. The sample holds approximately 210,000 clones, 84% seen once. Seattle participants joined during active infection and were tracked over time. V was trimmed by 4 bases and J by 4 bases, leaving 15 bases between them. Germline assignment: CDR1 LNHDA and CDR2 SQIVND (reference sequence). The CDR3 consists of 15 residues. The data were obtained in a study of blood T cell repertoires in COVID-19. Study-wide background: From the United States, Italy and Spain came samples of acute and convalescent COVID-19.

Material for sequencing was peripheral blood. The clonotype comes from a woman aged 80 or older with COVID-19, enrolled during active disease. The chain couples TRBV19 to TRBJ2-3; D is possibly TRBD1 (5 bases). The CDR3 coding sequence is TGTGCCAGTAGTAGCAGGGCGAGTTACGCAGATACGCAGTATTTT. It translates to CASSSRASYADTQYF.